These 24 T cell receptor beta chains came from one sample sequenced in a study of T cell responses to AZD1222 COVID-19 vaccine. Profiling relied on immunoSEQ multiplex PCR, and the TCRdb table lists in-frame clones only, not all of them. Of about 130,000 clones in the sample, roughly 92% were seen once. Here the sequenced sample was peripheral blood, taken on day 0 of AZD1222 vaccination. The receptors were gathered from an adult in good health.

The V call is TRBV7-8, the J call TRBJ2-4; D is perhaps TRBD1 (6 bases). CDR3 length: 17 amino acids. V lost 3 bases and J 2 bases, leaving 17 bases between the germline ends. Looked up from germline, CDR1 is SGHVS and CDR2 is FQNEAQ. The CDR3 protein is CASSLIQGLESKNIQYF. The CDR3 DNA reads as TGTGCCAGCAGCTTGATACAGGGTCTGGAATCCAAAAACATTCAGTACTTC.

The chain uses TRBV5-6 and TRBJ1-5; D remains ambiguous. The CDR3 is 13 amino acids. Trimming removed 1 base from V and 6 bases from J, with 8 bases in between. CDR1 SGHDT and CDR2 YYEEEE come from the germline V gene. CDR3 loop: CASSLQDGQPQHF. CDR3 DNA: TGTGCCAGCAGCTTGCAGGATGGTCAGCCCCAGCATTTT.

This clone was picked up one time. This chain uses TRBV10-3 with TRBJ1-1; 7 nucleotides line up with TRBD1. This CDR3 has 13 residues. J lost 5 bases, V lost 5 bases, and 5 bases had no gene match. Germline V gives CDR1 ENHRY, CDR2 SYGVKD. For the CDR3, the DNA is TGTGCCATCAGTACAGGGGATAGAACTGAAGCTTTCTTT. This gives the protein CAISTGDRTEAFF.

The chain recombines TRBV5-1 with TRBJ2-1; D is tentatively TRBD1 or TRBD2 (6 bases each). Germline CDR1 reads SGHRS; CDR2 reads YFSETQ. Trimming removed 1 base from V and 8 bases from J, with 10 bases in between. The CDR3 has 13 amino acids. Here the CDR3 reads CASSLTGRYEQFF. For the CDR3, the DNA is TGCGCCAGCAGCTTGACAGGGAGGTATGAGCAGTTCTTC.

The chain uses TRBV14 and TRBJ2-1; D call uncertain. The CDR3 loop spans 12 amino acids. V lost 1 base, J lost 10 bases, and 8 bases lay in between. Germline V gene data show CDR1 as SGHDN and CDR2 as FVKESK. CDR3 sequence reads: CASSQARTEQFF. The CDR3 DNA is TGTGCCAGCAGCCAAGCACGCACAGAGCAGTTCTTC.

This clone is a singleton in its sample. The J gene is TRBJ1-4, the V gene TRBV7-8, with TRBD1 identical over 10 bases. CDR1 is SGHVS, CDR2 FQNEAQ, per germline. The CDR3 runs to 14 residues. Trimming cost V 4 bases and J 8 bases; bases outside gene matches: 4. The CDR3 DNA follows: TGTGCCAGCAGCTCGAGGACAGGGGGGGAAAAACTGTTTTTT. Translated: CASSSRTGGEKLFF.

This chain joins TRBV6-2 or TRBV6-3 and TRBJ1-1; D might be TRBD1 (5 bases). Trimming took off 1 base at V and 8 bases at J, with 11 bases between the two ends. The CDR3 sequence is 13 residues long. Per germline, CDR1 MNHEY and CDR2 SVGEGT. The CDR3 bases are TGTGCCAGCAGTTACTGGGGGAGAGGAGAAGCTTTCTTT. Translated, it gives CASSYWGRGEAFF.

The CDR3 DNA follows: TGCGCCAGCAGCTTTATAGGGGACAATGAGCAGTTCTTC. Translated, it gives CASSFIGDNEQFF. The rearrangement uses TRBV5-1 and TRBJ2-1; the D gene is possibly TRBD1 (5 bases). Germline V gene lookup returns CDR1 SGHRS and CDR2 YFSETQ. V lost 2 bases, J lost 5 bases, and 8 bases lay in between. This CDR3 is 13 amino acids long.

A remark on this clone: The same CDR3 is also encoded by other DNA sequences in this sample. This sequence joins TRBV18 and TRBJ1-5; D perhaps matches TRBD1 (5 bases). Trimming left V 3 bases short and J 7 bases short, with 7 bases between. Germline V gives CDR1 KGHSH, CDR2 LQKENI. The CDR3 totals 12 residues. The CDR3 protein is CASSPGDQPQHF. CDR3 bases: TGTGCCAGCTCACCGGGGGACCAGCCCCAGCATTTT.

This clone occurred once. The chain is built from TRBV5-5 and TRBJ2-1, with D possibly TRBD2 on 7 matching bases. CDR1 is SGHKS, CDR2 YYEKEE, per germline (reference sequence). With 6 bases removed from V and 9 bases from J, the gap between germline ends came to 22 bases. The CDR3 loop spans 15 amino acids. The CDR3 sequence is CASKSAGAQRGEQFF. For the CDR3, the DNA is TGTGCCAGCAAATCTGCGGGGGCCCAGCGGGGTGAGCAGTTCTTC.

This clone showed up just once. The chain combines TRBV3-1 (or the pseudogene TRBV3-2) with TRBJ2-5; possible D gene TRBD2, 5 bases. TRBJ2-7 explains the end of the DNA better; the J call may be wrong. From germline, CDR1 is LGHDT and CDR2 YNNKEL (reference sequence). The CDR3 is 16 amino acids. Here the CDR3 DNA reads TGTGCCAGCAGCCAAGATAGCTTAAGTCCGGGGATCGAGCAGTACTTC. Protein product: CASSQDSLSPGIEQYF.

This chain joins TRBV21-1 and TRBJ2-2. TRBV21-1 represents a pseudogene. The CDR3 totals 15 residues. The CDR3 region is CASRPKRGAGGELFF. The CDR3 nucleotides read TGTGCCAGCAGGCCCAAAAGGGGGGCCGGCGGGGAGCTGTTTTTT.

CDR3 sequence reads: CASSPRGQGVAETQYF. The CDR3 DNA is TGTGCCAGCTCACCACGGGGACAGGGGGTAGCAGAGACCCAGTACTTC. The chain recombines TRBV18 with TRBJ2-5; TRBD1 matches at 11 bases. The CDR3 totals 16 residues. Looked up from germline, CDR1 is KGHSH and CDR2 is LQKENI. Unmatched junction bases numbered 5, after V lost 1 base and J lost 4 bases.

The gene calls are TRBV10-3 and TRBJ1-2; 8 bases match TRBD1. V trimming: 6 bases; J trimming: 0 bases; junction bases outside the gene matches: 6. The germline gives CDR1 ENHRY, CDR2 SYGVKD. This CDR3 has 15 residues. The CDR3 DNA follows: TGTGCCATCAGACGTACGGGACAGGCTAACTATGGCTACACCTTC. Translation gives CAIRRTGQANYGYTF.

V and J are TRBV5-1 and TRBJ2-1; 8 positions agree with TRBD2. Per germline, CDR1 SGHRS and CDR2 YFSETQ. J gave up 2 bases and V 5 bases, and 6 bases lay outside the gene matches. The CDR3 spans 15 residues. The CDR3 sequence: CASSGRGLAYNEQFF. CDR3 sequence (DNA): TGCGCCAGCAGTGGGCGGGGACTAGCCTACAATGAGCAGTTCTTC.

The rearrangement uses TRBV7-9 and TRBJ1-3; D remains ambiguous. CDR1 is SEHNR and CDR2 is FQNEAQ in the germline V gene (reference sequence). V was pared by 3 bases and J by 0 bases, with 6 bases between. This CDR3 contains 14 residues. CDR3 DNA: TGTGCCAGCAGCTTTGGGCCCTCTGGAAACACCATATATTTT. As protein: CASSFGPSGNTIYF.

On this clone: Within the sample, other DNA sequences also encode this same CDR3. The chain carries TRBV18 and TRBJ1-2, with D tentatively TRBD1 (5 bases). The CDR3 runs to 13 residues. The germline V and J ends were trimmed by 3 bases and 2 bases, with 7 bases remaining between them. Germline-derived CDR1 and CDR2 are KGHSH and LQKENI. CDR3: CASSPGENYGYTF. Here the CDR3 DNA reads TGTGCCAGCTCACCGGGGGAGAACTATGGCTACACCTTC.

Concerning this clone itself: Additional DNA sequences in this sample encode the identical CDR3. CDR3 sequence: CASSLGGSSYNEQFF. CDR3 in DNA: TGTGCCAGCAGCTTGGGAGGGTCCTCCTACAATGAGCAGTTCTTC. V usage is TRBV5-4 and J usage is TRBJ2-1; maybe TRBD2 (5 bases). The germline V and J ends were trimmed by 0 bases and 0 bases, with 7 bases remaining between them. The CDR3 spans 15 residues. CDR1 and CDR2 (germline): SGHNT, YYREEE (reference sequence).

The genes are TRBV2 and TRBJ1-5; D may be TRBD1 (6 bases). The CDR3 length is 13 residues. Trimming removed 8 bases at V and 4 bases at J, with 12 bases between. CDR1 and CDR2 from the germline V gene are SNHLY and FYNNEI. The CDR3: CASSGGGNQPQHF. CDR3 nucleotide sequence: TGTGCCAGCTCCGGGGGCGGGAATCAGCCCCAGCATTTT.

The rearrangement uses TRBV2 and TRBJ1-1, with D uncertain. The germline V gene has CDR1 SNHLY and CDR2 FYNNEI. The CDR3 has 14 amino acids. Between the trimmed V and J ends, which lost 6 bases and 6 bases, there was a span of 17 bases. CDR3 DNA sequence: TGTGCCAGCAGGGTGGGCCTTTTTGGCGCTGAAGCTTTCTTT. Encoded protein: CASRVGLFGAEAFF.

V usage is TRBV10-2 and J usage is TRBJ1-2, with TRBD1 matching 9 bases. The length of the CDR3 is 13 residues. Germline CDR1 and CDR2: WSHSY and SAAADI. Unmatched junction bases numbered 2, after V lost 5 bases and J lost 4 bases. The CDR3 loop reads CASSLTGGYGYTF. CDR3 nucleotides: TGCGCCAGCAGTTTGACAGGGGGCTATGGCTACACCTTC.

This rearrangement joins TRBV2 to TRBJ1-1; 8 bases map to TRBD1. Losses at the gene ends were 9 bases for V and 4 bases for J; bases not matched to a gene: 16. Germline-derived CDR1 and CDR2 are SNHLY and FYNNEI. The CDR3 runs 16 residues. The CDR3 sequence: CARSYRTGTQGTEAFF. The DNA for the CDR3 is TGTGCCAGGTCATATCGGACAGGGACGCAGGGCACTGAAGCTTTCTTT.

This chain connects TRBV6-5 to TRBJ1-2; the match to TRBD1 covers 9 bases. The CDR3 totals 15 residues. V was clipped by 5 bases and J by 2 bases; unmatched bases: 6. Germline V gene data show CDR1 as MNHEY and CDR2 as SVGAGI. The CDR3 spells CASSPRTGVNYGYTF. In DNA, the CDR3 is TGTGCCAGCAGTCCCCGGACAGGGGTGAACTATGGCTACACCTTC.

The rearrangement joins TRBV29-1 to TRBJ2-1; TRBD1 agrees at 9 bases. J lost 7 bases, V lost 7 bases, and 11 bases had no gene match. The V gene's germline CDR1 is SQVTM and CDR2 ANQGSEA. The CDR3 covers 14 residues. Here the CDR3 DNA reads TGCAGCGCTCCAACCGGGACAGGGTGGAATGAGCAGTTCTTC. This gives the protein CSAPTGTGWNEQFF.